The next 15 T cell receptor beta chains were all read from a single sample in a study of OX40 agonist ivuxolimab in advanced cancers. Sequenced by immunoSEQ multiplex PCR; TCRdb stores in-frame clones only, minus some. The data show about 38,000 clones, with 75% to 90% seen just once and roughly 30% held by the top ten. Sequenced here: CD4+ or CD8+ T cells sorted from blood, sampled in a trial of the OX40 agonist ivuxolimab. Receptor source: an adult with an advanced solid tumor such as melanoma, head and neck, liver or kidney cancer.

CDR3 in amino acids: CSVGEQFF. The CDR3 coding sequence is TGCAGCGTTGGGGAGCAGTTCTTC. This rearrangement joins TRBV29-1 to TRBJ2-1; no reliable D call. The CDR3 is 8 amino acids. The germline V gene encodes CDR1 SQVTM and CDR2 ANQGSEA. Trimming took off 4 bases at V and 10 bases at J, with 2 bases between the two ends.

This chain links TRBV29-1 with TRBJ2-7; the match to TRBD1 covers 10 bases. CDR1 and CDR2 (germline): SQVTM, ANQGSEA. V lost 1 base to trimming and J lost 1 base; unmatched junction nucleotides: 1. The CDR3 contains 14 residues. The CDR3, as DNA: TGCAGCGTTGAAGGACAGGGGGCATCCTACGAGCAGTACTTC. Residues: CSVEGQGASYEQYF.

This clone was seen a few times. The V gene is TRBV9, the J gene TRBJ2-7; 9 nucleotides line up with TRBD1. The CDR3 consists of 16 residues. V dropped 1 base and J dropped 2; count of bases not matched to a gene: 7. The germline V gene has CDR1 SGDLS and CDR2 YYNGEE. CDR3 amino acids: CASSVSTGGHPYEQYF. In DNA, the CDR3 is TGTGCCAGCAGCGTATCCACAGGGGGCCACCCCTACGAGCAGTACTTC.

The chain links TRBV6-5 to TRBJ2-7; D gene uncertain. This CDR3 contains 14 residues. V gave up 7 bases and J gave up 2 bases, with 15 bases separating them. Germline values: CDR1 MNHEY, CDR2 SVGAGI. This chain's CDR3 is CASIPDAVAYEQYF. CDR3 DNA sequence: TGTGCCAGCATCCCCGACGCAGTCGCCTACGAGCAGTACTTC.

This clone was counted between two and nine times. The identical CDR3 is also encoded by other nucleotide sequences in the sample. The chain uses TRBV2 and TRBJ1-5; D uncertain. CDR3 length: 13 amino acids. Per the germline V gene, CDR1 is SNHLY and CDR2 is FYNNEI. Trimming left V 3 bases short and J 0 bases short, with 3 bases between. The CDR3 DNA reads as TGTGCCAGCAGTGATGATAGCAATCAGCCCCAGCATTTT. Its translation is CASSDDSNQPQHF.

Written as DNA, the CDR3 is TGTGCCAGCAGTGCGACTAGCGGGAGTGGGGCCGGGGAGCTGTTTTTT. Residues: CASSATSGSGAGELFF. The rearrangement joins TRBV6-1 to TRBJ2-2; 12 bases line up with TRBD2. This CDR3 contains 16 residues. J gave up 6 bases and V 4 bases, and 6 bases lay outside the gene matches. Per germline, CDR1 MNHNS and CDR2 SASEGT.

This rearrangement joins TRBV5-6 to TRBJ1-3, with 9 bases matching TRBD1. The CDR3 spans 17 residues. The trim removed 3 bases at V and 3 bases at J, leaving 10 bases unmatched. The germline V gene encodes CDR1 SGHDT and CDR2 YYEEEE. The CDR3 is CASSYPGQGDYGNTIYF. CDR3 sequence (DNA): TGTGCCAGCAGCTACCCGGGACAGGGCGATTATGGAAACACCATATATTTT.

By share, this clone counts as medium-sized. The chain joins TRBV2 to TRBJ1-4, with D maybe TRBD1 (5 bases). Germline V CDR1 and CDR2: SNHLY, FYNNEI. The CDR3 is 13 residues long. V lost 11 bases, J lost 8 bases, and 18 bases lay in between. The CDR3 DNA is TGTGCCGCTTCGCCGGGGGAGGGAGAAAAACTGTTTTTT. Protein product: CAASPGEGEKLFF.

In this sample, this clone turned up once. The V and J genes are TRBV5-4 and TRBJ2-3; the D is unclear. V dropped 4 bases and J dropped 4 bases, with 16 bases sitting between them. Germline V CDR1 and CDR2: SGHNT, YYREEE (reference sequence). CDR3 length: 15 residues. The CDR3 DNA is TGTGCCAGCAGCCTGCCCTCAATAAAAGCAGATACGCAGTATTTT. The encoded protein is CASSLPSIKADTQYF.

The chain combines TRBV6-4 with TRBJ1-2; maybe TRBD1 (6 bases). The CDR3 spans 16 residues. V dropped 5 bases and J dropped 7 bases, with 23 bases sitting between them. The germline V gene has CDR1 MRHNA and CDR2 SNTAGT. This chain's CDR3 is CASSLYWTDTKAGYTF. For the CDR3, the DNA is TGTGCCAGCAGTCTGTATTGGACAGACACCAAGGCTGGCTACACCTTC.

The rearrangement joins TRBV9 to TRBJ2-1; 9 bases agree with TRBD1. Germline V gives CDR1 SGDLS, CDR2 YYNGEE. V gave up 4 bases and J gave up 10 bases; unmatched junction bases: 9. The CDR3 contains 14 residues. The CDR3 DNA reads as TGTGCCAGCAGCCTCGAGGGACAGGGAGACGAGCAGTTCTTC. Protein: CASSLEGQGDEQFF.

This clone was seen only a few times. The chain combines TRBV30 with TRBJ1-1; weak D call: TRBD1 (5 bases). Trimming cost V 0 bases and J 8 bases, with 7 bases left between them. CDR1 is GTSNPN, CDR2 SVGIG, per germline (reference sequence). This CDR3 has 11 amino acids. The CDR3 spells CAWSVGHEAFF. In DNA, the CDR3 is TGTGCCTGGAGTGTAGGACACGAAGCTTTCTTT.

V usage is TRBV9 and J usage is TRBJ1-1; a possible D gene is TRBD1 (6 bases). The CDR3 extends over 15 amino acids. V dropped 0 bases and J dropped 1 base, with 10 bases sitting between them. Germline CDR1 and CDR2: SGDLS and YYNGEE. CDR3 bases: TGTGCCAGCAGCGTAGGGGGGGCTACGAACACTGAAGCTTTCTTT. It yields the protein CASSVGGATNTEAFF.

The count of this clone is one. The chain joins TRBV21-1 to TRBJ2-5; the listed D gene, TRBD2, was not tested against the DNA. TRBV21-1 is classified as a pseudogene. CDR3 size: 17 residues. CDR3 sequence reads: CASSARPLAGKGETQYF. For the CDR3, the DNA is TGTGCCAGCAGCGCGAGGCCCCTAGCGGGTAAGGGCGAGACCCAGTACTTC.

The chain uses TRBV15 and TRBJ2-5, with D perhaps TRBD1 (6 bases). Trimming removed 4 bases at V and 11 bases at J, with 17 bases between. The germline V gene has CDR1 LNHNV and CDR2 YYDKDF (reference sequence). CDR3 size: 13 residues. In nucleotides, the CDR3 is TGTGCCACCAGCATGAACAGGGCGAGGGAGCAGTACTTC. It is translated as CATSMNRAREQYF.